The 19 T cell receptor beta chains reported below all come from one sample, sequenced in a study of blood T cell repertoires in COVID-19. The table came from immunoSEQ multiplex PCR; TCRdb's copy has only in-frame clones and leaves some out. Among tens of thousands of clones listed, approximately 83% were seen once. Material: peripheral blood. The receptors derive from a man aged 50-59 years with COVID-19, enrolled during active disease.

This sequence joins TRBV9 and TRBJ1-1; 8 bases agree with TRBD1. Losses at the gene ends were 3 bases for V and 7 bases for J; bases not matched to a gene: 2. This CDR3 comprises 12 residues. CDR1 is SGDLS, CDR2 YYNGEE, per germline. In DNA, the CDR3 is TGTGCCAGCAGCGCGACAGGGGTTGAAGCTTTCTTT. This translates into CASSATGVEAFF.

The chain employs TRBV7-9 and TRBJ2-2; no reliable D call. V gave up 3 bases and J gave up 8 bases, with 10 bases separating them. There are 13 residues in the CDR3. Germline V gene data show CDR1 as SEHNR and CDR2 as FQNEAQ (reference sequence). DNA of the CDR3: TGTGCCAGCAGCTTGGTCCGCGTTGGGGAGCTGTTTTTT. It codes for CASSLVRVGELFF.

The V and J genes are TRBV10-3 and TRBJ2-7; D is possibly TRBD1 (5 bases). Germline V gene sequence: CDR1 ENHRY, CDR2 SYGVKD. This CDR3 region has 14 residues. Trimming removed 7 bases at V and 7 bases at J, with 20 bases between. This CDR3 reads CAITPQRGSGEQYF. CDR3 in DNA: TGTGCCATCACCCCCCAAAGGGGAAGTGGGGAGCAGTACTTC.

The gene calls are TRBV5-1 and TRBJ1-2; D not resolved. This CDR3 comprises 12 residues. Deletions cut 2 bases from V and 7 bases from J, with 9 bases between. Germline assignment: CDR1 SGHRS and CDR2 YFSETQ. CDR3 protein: CASSFEEGGYTF. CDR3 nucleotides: TGCGCCAGCAGCTTTGAGGAGGGTGGCTACACCTTC.

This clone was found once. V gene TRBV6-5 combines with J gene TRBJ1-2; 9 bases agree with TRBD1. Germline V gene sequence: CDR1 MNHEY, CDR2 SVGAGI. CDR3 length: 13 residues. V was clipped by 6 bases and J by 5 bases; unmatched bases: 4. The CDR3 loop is CASSRDREYGYTF. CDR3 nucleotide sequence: TGTGCCAGCAGCAGGGACAGGGAGTATGGCTACACCTTC.

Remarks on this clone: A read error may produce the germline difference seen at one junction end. CDR3 sequence (DNA): TGTGCCAGCAGCCAGGGACAGCACCAAAAGACCCAGTACTTC. Protein product: CASSQGQHQKTQYF. The chain couples TRBV7-2 to TRBJ2-5, with 7 positions matching TRBD1. CDR1 and CDR2 from the germline V gene are SGHTA and FQGNSA. The CDR3 extends over 14 amino acids.

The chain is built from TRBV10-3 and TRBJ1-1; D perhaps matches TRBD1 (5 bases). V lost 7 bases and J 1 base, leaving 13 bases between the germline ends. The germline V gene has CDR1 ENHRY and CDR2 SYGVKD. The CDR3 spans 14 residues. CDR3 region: CAITPGTANTEAFF. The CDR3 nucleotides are TGTGCCATCACCCCCGGGACTGCGAACACTGAAGCTTTCTTT.

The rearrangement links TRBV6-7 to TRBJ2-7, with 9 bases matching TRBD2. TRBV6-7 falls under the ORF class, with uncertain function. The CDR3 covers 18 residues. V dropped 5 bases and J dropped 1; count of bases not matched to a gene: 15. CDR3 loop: CASSHASRRGGLSYEQYF. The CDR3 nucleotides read TGTGCCAGCAGTCACGCCTCTAGGCGGGGGGGCCTATCCTACGAGCAGTACTTC.

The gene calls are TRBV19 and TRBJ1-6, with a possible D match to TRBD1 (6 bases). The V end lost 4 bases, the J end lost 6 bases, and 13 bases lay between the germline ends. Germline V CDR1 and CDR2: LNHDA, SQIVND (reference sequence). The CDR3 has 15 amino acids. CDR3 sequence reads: CASSTGVAFNSPLHF. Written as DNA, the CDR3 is TGTGCCAGTAGTACAGGGGTTGCCTTTAATTCACCCCTCCACTTT.

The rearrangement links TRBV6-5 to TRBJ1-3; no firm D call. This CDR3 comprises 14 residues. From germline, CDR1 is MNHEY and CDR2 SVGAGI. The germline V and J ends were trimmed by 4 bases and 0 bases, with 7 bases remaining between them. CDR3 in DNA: TGTGCCAGCAGTTTCGACAACTCTGGAAACACCATATATTTT. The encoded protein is CASSFDNSGNTIYF.

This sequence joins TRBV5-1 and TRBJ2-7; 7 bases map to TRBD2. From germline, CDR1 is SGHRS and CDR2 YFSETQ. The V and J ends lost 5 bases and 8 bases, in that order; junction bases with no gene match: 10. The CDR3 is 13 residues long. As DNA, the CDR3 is TGCGCCAGCAGGCCGGCAGGGAGGGGAAAGCAGTACTTC. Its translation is CASRPAGRGKQYF.

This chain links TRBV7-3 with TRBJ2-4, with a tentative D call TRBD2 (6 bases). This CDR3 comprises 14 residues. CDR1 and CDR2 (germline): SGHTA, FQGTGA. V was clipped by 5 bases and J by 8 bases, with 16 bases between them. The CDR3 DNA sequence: TGTGCCAGCAGCCCCGGAGGGGTAGGTGACATTCAGTACTTC. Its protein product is CASSPGGVGDIQYF.

In DNA form, the CDR3 reads TGTGCCAGCAGCCGGACAGGGGTCTCTCAGCCCCAGCATTTT. It specifies CASSRTGVSQPQHF. The genes are TRBV28 and TRBJ1-5, with 9 bases identical to TRBD1. The CDR3 spans 14 residues. Trimming cost V 6 bases and J 6 bases; bases outside gene matches: 6. Germline loops: CDR1 MDHEN, CDR2 SYDVKM.

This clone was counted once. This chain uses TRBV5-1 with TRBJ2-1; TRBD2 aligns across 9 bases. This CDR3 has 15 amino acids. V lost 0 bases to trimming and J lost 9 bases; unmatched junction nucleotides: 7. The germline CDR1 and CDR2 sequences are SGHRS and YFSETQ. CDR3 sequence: CASSLVAGGLTEQFF. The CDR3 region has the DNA TGCGCCAGCAGCTTGGTGGCGGGAGGGCTGACTGAGCAGTTCTTC.

DNA for the CDR3: TGTGCCAGCAGACGGCGGTCCGGCAATGAGCAGTTCTTC. Amino acids: CASRRRSGNEQFF. This sequence joins TRBV5-6 and TRBJ2-1; D is unclear. The V end was cut by 5 bases, the J end by 6 bases, with 12 bases between. Germline CDR1 SGHDT, CDR2 YYEEEE. This CDR3 has 13 amino acids.

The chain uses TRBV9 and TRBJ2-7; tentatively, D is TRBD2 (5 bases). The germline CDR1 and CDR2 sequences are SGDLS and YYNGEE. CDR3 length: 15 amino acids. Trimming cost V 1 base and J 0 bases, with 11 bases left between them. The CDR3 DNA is TGTGCCAGCAGCGTACTACCGACTACCTCCTACGAGCAGTACTTC. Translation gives CASSVLPTTSYEQYF.

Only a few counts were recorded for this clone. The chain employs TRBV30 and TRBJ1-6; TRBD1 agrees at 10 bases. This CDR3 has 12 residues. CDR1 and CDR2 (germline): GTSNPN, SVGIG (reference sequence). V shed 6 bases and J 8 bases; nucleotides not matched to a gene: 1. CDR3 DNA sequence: TGTGCCTGTGGACAGGGGGATTCACCCCTCCACTTT. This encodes CACGQGDSPLHF. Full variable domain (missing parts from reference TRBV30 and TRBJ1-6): SQTIHQWPATLVQPVGSPLSLECTVEGTSNPNLYWYRQAAGRGLQLLFYSVGIGQISSEVPQNLSASRPQDRQFILSSKKLLLSDSGFYLCACGQGDSPLHFGNGTRLTVT.

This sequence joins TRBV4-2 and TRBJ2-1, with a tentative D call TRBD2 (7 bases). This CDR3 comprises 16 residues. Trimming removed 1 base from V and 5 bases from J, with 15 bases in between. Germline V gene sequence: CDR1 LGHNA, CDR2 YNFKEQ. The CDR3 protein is CASSQVQRGGHNEQFF. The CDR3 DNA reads TGTGCCAGCAGCCAAGTTCAGAGGGGGGGCCACAATGAGCAGTTCTTC.

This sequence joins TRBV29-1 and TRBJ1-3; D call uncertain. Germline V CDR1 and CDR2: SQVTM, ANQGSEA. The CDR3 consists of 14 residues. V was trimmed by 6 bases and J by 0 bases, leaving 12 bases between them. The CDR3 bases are TGCAGCGTCGCTGGACTTGGCTCTGGAAACACCATATATTTT. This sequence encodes CSVAGLGSGNTIYF. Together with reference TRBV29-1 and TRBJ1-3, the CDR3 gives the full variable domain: SAVISQKPSRDICQRGTSLTIQCQVDSQVTMMFWYRQQPGQSLTLIATANQGSEATYESGFVIDKFPISRPNLTFSTLTVSNMSPEDSSIYLCSVAGLGSGNTIYFGEGSWLTVV.